This T cell receptor beta chain derives from a study of cytomegalovirus exposure and HLA in healthy donors. In the study overall: Per a later analysis, the approximately 600 first-cohort and some 110 validation repertoires shared one platform. Overall study results and limits: Cytomegalovirus status was reportedly diagnosed by the classifier with high specificity and sensitivity. Generally TCR sequences proved uncommon, though certain public TCRs appeared in numerous donors.

Points on this clone: Its antigen remains unidentified.

Profiled with immunoSEQ multiplex PCR; TCRdb holds only in-frame clones, not every one. The sample has fewer than 200,000 clones; less than 90% are singletons. The CDR3 sequence is 15 residues long. The germline gives CDR1 KGHSH, CDR2 LQKENI. Trimming cost V 3 bases and J 5 bases; bases outside gene matches: 9. The chain recombines TRBV18 with TRBJ1-2; 7 bases are shared with TRBD1. This receptor was taken from a woman between 18 and 30 years old in good health and CMV-seronegative. Sample: PBMCs. CDR3 coding DNA: TGTGCCAGCTCACCCCGGACAGGAGGGGAATATGGCTACACCTTC. It codes for CASSPRTGGEYGYTF.